This T cell receptor (beta chain) was recovered during a study of OX40 agonist ivuxolimab in advanced cancers. Study details: Ivuxolimab, an antibody that agonizes OX40 (CD134), was administered to the patients. Age averaged around 54 years (range roughly 20 to 90), and around 78% were male.

Overall study results and limits: Expanded clones were, on average, more numerous in CD8+ T cells than in CD4+. At doses 0.1 to 3.0 mg/kg, CD4+ and CD8+ clones expanded.

This clone was seen once. No antigen is known for it. Sequencing was performed with immunoSEQ multiplex PCR; in TCRdb, only in-frame clones are kept and a portion is missing. This table holds about 120,000 clones, 93% found once. This TCR derives from an adult with an advanced solid tumor such as melanoma, head and neck, liver or kidney cancer. The starting material was CD4+ or CD8+ T cells sorted from blood, obtained in a trial of the OX40 agonist ivuxolimab.

The CDR3 spells CASSQENRFVETQYF. CDR3 bases: TGCGCCAGCAGCCAAGAAAACCGGTTTGTTGAGACCCAGTACTTC. The chain has TRBV4-3 and TRBJ2-5; D is ambiguous. V lost 0 bases and J 5 bases, leaving 13 bases between the germline ends. CDR1 is LGHNA and CDR2 is YSLEER in the germline V gene. This CDR3 is 15 amino acids long.